The clone carrying this T cell receptor (beta chain) occurred a few times. Trimming took 2 bases from V and 5 from J, leaving 15 bases between them. CDR3 size: 15 residues. RNA transcripts were the template for amplifying TCR beta CDR3 regions. First-round RT-PCR targeting the TCR CDR3 was performed with the HTBI primer set. TCRdb reprocessed the multiplex PCR reads with MiXCR, giving one entry per CDR3 protein. The sample consists of 340,000 or so distinct CDR3 sequences, around a sixth of them appearing once. This entry belongs to a study of T cells in Graves' hyperthyroidism and ophthalmopathy. This chain connects TRBV12-3 or TRBV12-4 to TRBJ1-2; D is uncertain. This TCR was sampled from a man aged 30 to 45 with Graves' hyperthyroidism. The sequencing input was blood. The CDR3 is CASSLRQPTSYGYTF. For the CDR3, the DNA is TGTGCCAGCAGTTTACGGCAGCCGACGTCTTATGGCTACACCTTC.